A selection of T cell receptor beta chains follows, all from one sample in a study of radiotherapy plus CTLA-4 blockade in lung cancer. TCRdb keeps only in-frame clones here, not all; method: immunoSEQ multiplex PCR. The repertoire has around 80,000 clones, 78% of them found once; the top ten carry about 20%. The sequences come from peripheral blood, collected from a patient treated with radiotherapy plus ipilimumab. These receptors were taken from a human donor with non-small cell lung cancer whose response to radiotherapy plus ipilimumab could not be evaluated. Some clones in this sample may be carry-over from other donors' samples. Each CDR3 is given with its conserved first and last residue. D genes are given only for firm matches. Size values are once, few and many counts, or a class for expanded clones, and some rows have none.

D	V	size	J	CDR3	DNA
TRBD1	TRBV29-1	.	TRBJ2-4	CSVGGQSRDAKNIQYF	TGCAGCGTTGGGGGACAGTCCCGGGACGCCAAAAACATTCAGTACTTC
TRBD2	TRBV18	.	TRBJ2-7	CASSYSGGNYEQYF	TGTGCCAGCTCATATAGCGGGGGGAATTACGAGCAGTACTTC
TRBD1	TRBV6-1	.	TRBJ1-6	CASSEAVRPGQQNF	TGTGCCAGCAGTGAAGCGGTTCGACCGGGACAGCAGAACTTT
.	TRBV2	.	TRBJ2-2	CASSETDTGELFF	TGTGCCAGCAGTGAAACAGACACCGGGGAGCTGTTTTTT
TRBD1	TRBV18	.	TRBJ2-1	CASSRTGVGNEQFF	TGTGCCAGCTCACGGACAGGGGTTGGGAATGAGCAGTTCTTC
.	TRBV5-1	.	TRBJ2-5	CASSWTVSQETQYF	TGCGCCAGCAGCTGGACAGTATCGCAAGAGACCCAGTACTTC
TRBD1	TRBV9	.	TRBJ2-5	CASSVAIGTGETQYF	TGTGCCAGCAGCGTAGCGATCGGGACAGGGGAGACCCAGTACTTC
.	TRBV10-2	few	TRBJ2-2	CASSGNRALNTGELFF	TGCGCCAGCAGTGGGAACAGGGCCCTCAACACCGGGGAGCTGTTTTTT
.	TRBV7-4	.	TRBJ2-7	CASSLGRGWYEQYF	TGTGCCAGCAGCTTGGGGAGAGGGTGGTACGAGCAGTACTTC
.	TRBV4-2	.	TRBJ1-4	CASSSHPGSGNEKLFF	TGTGCCAGCAGCTCTCACCCCGGGAGTGGGAATGAAAAACTGTTTTTT
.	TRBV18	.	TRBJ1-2	CASSPVVVGNGYTF	TGTGCCAGCTCACCGGTTGTTGTCGGGAACGGCTACACCTTC
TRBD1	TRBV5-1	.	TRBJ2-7	CASSETGWSPGYEQYF	TGCGCCAGCAGCGAGACAGGGTGGTCCCCCGGGTACGAGCAGTACTTC
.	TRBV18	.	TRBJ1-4	CASSPRQGNEKLFF	TGTGCCAGCTCACCCCGGCAGGGTAATGAAAAACTGTTTTTT
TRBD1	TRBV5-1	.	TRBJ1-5	CASSLGDQTGYQPQHF	TGCGCCAGCAGCTTGGGGGATCAGACAGGGTATCAGCCCCAGCATTTT
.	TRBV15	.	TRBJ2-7	CATSRDRAGVYEQYF	TGTGCCACCAGCAGAGATAGGGCAGGGGTCTACGAGCAGTACTTC
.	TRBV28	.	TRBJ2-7	CASSLEYEQYF	TGTGCCAGCAGTTTAGAGTACGAGCAGTACTTC
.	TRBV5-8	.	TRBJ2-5	CASSLVGQIQETQYF	TGTGCCAGCAGCTTGGTGGGACAAATCCAAGAGACCCAGTACTTC
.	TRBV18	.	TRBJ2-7	CASSGRQSSSYEQYF	TGTGCCAGCTCAGGTCGACAGAGTAGCTCCTACGAGCAGTACTTC
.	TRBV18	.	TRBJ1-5	CASSPAGAGGNQPQHF	TGTGCCAGCTCACCTGCCGGTGCAGGTGGCAATCAGCCCCAGCATTTT
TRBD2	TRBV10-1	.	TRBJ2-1	CANILAGHEQFF	TGCGCCAACATCCTAGCGGGGCATGAGCAGTTCTTC
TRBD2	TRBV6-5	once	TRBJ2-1	CASSYGGGAFFNEQFF	TGTGCCAGCAGTTACGGCGGGGGGGCCTTTTTCAATGAGCAGTTCTTC
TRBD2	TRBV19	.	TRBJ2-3	CASSIGAGFTDTQYF	TGTGCCAGTAGTATCGGAGCGGGATTCACAGATACGCAGTATTTT
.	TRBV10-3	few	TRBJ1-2	CAISESEAYGYTF	TGTGCCATCAGTGAGTCGGAGGCCTATGGCTACACCTTC
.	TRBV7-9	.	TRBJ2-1	CASSLGRQTYNEQFF	TGTGCCAGCAGCTTAGGGCGGCAAACCTACAATGAGCAGTTCTTC
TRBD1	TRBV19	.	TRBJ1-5	CASSGTGNQPQHF	TGTGCCAGTAGCGGGACAGGGAATCAGCCCCAGCATTTT
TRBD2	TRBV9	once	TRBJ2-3	CASSVGQREVTDTQYF	TGTGCCAGCAGCGTAGGGCAGCGGGAGGTCACAGATACGCAGTATTTT